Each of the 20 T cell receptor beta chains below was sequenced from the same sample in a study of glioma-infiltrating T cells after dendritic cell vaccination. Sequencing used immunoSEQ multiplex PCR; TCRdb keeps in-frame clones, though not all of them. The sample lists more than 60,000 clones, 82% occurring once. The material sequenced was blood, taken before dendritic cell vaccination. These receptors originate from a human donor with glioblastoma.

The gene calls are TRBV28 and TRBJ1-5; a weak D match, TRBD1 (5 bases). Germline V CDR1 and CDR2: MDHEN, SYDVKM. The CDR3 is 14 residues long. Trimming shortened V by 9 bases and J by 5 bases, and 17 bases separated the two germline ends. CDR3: CASCGDRTYQPQHF. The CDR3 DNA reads TGTGCCAGTTGTGGTGACAGAACCTATCAGCCCCAGCATTTT.

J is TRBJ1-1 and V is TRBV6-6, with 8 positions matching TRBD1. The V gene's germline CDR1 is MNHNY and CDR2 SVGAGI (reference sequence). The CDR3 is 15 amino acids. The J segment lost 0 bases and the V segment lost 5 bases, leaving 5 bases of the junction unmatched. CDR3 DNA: TGTGCCAGCAGTAGGACAGGGACCGTGAACACTGAAGCTTTCTTT. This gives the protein CASSRTGTVNTEAFF.

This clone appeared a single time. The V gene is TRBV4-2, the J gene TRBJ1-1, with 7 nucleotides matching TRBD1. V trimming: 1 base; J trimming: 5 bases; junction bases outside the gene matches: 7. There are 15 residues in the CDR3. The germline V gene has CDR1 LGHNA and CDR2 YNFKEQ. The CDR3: CASSQANRGGTEAFF. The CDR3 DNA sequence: TGTGCCAGCAGCCAAGCCAACAGGGGTGGAACTGAAGCTTTCTTT.

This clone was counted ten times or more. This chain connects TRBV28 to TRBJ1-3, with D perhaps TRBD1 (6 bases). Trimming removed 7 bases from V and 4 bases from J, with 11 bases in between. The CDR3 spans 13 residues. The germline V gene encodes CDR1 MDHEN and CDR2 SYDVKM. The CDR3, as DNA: TGTGCCAGCACAGACACAGGGGGAAACACCATATATTTT. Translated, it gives CASTDTGGNTIYF.

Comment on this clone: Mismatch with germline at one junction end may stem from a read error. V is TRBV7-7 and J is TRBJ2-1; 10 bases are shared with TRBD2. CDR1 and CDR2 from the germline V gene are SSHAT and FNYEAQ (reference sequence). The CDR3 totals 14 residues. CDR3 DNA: TGTGCTAGCAGCTTAACTAGCGGGGAAAATGAGCAGTTCTTC. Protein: CASSLTSGENEQFF.

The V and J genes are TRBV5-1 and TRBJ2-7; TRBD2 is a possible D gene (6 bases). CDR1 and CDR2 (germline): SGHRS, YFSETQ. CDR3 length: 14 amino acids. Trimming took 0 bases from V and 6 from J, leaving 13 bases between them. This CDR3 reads CASSLGEADSEQYF. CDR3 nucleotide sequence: TGCGCCAGCAGCTTGGGGGAGGCCGACAGCGAGCAGTACTTC.

The CDR3 nucleotides are TGTGCCTGGAGTGCCGGGGTGGATCAGCCCCAGCATTTT. It yields the protein CAWSAGVDQPQHF. J is TRBJ1-5 and V is TRBV30, with unresolved D. Germline V gives CDR1 GTSNPN, CDR2 SVGIG (reference sequence). There are 13 residues in the CDR3. Trimming removed 1 base from V and 5 bases from J, with 9 bases in between.

CDR3 protein: CASSLSPGLVSPLHF. The DNA for the CDR3 is TGTGCCAGCAGCTTAAGTCCAGGGCTGGTTTCACCCCTCCACTTT. The rearrangement uses TRBV7-9 and TRBJ1-6; tentative D call: TRBD1 (5 bases). CDR3 length equals 15 residues. V gave up 2 bases and J gave up 9 bases, with 14 bases separating them. Germline-derived CDR1 and CDR2 are SEHNR and FQNEAQ (reference sequence).

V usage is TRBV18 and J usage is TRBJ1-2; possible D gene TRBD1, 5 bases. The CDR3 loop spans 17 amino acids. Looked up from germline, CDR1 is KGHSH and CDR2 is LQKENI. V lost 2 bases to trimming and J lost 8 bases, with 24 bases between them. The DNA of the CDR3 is TGTGCCAGCTCACCAGTGGGGCAGGGAACGATTCTTAGGGGCTACACCTTC. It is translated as CASSPVGQGTILRGYTF.

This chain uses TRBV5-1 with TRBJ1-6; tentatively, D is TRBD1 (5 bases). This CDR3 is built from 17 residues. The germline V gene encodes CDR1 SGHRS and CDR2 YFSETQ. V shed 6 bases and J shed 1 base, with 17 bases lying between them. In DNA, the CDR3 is TGCGCCAGCAAGGATGAGTTAAGGGGTTCCTATAATTCACCCCTCCACTTT. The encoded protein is CASKDELRGSYNSPLHF.

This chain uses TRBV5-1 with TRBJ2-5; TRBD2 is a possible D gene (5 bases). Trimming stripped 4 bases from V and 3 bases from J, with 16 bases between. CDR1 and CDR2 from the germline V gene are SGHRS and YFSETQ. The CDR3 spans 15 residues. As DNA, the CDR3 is TGCGCCAGCAGCCCTACAAAGCGGACGGAAGAGACCCAGTACTTC. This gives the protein CASSPTKRTEETQYF.

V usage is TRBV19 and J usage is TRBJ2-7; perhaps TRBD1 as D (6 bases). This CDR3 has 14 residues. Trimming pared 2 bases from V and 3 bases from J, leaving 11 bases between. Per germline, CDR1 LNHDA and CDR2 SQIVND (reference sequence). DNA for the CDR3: TGTGCCAGTAGTATAAACAGGGATCGCTACGAGCAGTACTTC. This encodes CASSINRDRYEQYF.

CDR3 sequence: CASDGDRDANYGYTF. The CDR3 coding sequence is TGTGCCAGCGACGGGGACAGGGATGCTAACTATGGCTACACCTTC. V usage is TRBV2 and J usage is TRBJ1-2; 9 nucleotides align to TRBD1. V gave up 8 bases and J gave up 0 bases; unmatched junction bases: 7. Germline V gene data show CDR1 as SNHLY and CDR2 as FYNNEI. This CDR3 has 15 residues.

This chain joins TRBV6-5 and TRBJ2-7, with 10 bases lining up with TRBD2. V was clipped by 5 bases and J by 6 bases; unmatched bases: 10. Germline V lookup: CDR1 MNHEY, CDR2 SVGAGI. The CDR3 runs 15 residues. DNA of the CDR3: TGTGCCAGCAGTCGGACTAGCGGTCCGGGCCCCGAGCAGTACTTC. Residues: CASSRTSGPGPEQYF.

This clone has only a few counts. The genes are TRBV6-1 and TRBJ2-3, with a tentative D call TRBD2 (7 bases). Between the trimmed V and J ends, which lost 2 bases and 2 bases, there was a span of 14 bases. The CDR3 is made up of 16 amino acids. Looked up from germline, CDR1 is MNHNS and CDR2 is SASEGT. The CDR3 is CASSELSGGVTDTQYF. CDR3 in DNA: TGTGCCAGCAGTGAATTGTCGGGGGGCGTCACAGATACGCAGTATTTT.

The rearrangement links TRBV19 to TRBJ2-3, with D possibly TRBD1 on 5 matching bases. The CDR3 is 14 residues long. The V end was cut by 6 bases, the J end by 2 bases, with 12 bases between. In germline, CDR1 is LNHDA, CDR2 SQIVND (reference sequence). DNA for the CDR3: TGTGCCAGTAGGGAGACAGTCACCACAGATACGCAGTATTTT. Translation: CASRETVTTDTQYF.

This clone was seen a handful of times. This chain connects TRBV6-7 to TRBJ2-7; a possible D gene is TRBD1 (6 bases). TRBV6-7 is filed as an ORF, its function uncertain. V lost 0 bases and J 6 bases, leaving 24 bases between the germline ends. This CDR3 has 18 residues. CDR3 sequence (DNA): TGTGCCAGCAGTTACTCGAGTGAGGGTTCAACAGGGTCGGCCGAGCAGTACTTC. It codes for CASSYSSEGSTGSAEQYF.

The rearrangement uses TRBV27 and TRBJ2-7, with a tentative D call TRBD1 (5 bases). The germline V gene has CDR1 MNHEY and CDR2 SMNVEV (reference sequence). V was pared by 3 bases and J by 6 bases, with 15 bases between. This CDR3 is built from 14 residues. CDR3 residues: CASSLTKRGSEQYF. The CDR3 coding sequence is TGTGCCAGCAGTTTGACGAAAAGGGGAAGCGAGCAGTACTTC.

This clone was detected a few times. CDR3 DNA sequence: TGTGCCAGTAGTATACTCCTACAGGGGTCCTTCTCTGGAAACACCATATATTTT. Its translation is CASSILLQGSFSGNTIYF. V is TRBV19 and J is TRBJ1-3, with TRBD1 matching over 7 bases. Germline CDR1 LNHDA, CDR2 SQIVND (reference sequence). Unmatched junction bases numbered 10, after V lost 2 bases and J lost 0 bases. The CDR3 loop spans 18 amino acids.

The CDR3 region has the DNA TGTGCTAGTGGTCCGCGGGGGGCTGATAATGAGCAGTTCTTC. Protein sequence: CASGPRGADNEQFF. The chain carries TRBV12-5 and TRBJ2-1; TRBD2 aligns across 8 bases. This CDR3 is 14 amino acids long. V lost 5 bases to trimming and J lost 7 bases; unmatched junction nucleotides: 7. Looked up from germline, CDR1 is LGHNT and CDR2 is FRNRAP.